This record looks at one T cell receptor beta chain sequence and its context. Germline values: CDR1 SGDLS, CDR2 YYNGEE. CDR3 size: 14 residues. V shed 0 bases and J 8 bases; nucleotides not matched to a gene: 4. The data derive from a study of CD4 and CD8 cells across lung adenocarcinoma regions. Donors had localized lung adenocarcinoma, a non-small cell lung cancer. TCRdb itself ran the PCR reads through MiXCR, one entry per CDR3 protein. This table has about 3,300 distinct CDR3 sequences, 64% appearing once. The chain recombines TRBV9 with TRBJ2-1; 8 positions agree with TRBD2. The sequence was collected from a female donor with lung adenocarcinoma. The CD4 and CD8 labels of this study may be unreliable. What was sequenced was CD4+ T cells from the margin of a lung tumor. The CDR3 protein is CASSVVDSGDEQFF. The CDR3 region has the DNA TGTGCCAGCAGCGTAGTTGATAGCGGGGATGAGCAGTTCTTC.